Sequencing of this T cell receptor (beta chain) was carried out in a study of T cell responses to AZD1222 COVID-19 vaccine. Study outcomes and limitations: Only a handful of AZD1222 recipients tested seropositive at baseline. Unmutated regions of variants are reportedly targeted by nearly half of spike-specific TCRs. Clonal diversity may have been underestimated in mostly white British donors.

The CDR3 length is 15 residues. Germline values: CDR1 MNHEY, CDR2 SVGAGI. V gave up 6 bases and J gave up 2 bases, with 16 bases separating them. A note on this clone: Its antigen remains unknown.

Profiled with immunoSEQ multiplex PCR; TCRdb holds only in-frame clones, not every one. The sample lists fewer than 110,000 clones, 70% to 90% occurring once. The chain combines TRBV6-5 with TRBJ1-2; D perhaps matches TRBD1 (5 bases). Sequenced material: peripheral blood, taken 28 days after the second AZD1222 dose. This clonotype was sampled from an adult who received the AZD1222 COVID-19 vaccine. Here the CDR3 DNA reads TGTGCCAGCAGCCAAGGGGCAGGCAAAAACTATGGCTACACCTTC. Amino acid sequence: CASSQGAGKNYGYTF.